Reported below is one T cell receptor (beta chain). This entry comes from a study of blood T cell repertoires in COVID-19. The assay was immunoSEQ multiplex PCR, and TCRdb's table has in-frame clones only and misses some. The sample gives 80,000 to 90,000 clones, roughly 86% of which show up once; around 5% is in the top ten. CDR1 is SQVTM and CDR2 is ANQGSEA in the germline V gene. Unmatched junction bases numbered 6, after V lost 2 bases and J lost 3 bases. The CDR3 spans 14 residues. The genes are TRBV29-1 and TRBJ1-2, with 7 bases identical to TRBD1. The origin of this receptor is a man aged 40-50 years with acute or convalescent COVID-19. Material: peripheral blood. CDR3 DNA: TGCAGCGTTGAACTGACAGGGTTTGACTATGGCTACACCTTC. This encodes CSVELTGFDYGYTF.